These 29 T cell receptor beta chains were sequenced from one sample in a study of blood T cells in healthy people across ages. With a J-beta primer mix and a sample-barcoded 5' primer, a second PCR ran 7 to 11 cycles. TCRdb analysed the 5' RACE reads with MiXCR anew, one entry per CDR3 protein. This repertoire shows 350,000 to 450,000 distinct CDR3 sequences, roughly half found once; its top ten account for under 60%. The material sequenced was blood. These receptors were obtained from a man in his sixties in good health.

This clonotype appeared a single time. The rearrangement links TRBV3-1 to TRBJ2-7, with a possible D match to TRBD2 (6 bases). Germline-derived CDR1 and CDR2 are LGHDT and YNNKEL (reference sequence). This CDR3 has 14 amino acids. Between the trimmed V and J ends, which lost 2 bases and 5 bases, there was a span of 13 bases. The CDR3 loop reads CASSQRAGTDEQYF. The CDR3 DNA sequence: TGTGCCAGCAGCCAACGGGCAGGGACTGACGAGCAGTACTTC.

The V gene is TRBV3-1, the J gene TRBJ1-5; D remains ambiguous. Germline-derived CDR1 and CDR2 are LGHDT and YNNKEL (reference sequence). This CDR3 is built from 13 residues. V was pared by 1 base and J by 9 bases, with 10 bases between. CDR3 nucleotide sequence: TGTGCCAGCAGCCAAGGGGAAGAGGGGCCCCAGCATTTT. Amino acid sequence: CASSQGEEGPQHF.

The DNA of the CDR3 is TGTGCCAGCAGCCTCGTAGGGGTACGCAATGAGCAGTTCTTC. This sequence encodes CASSLVGVRNEQFF. The J gene is TRBJ2-1, the V gene TRBV6-6; tentative D call: TRBD1 (5 bases). V was trimmed by 6 bases and J by 6 bases, leaving 15 bases between them. The CDR3 spans 14 residues. Per germline, CDR1 MNHNY and CDR2 SVGAGI (reference sequence).

This clonotype was observed once. Germline is not matched at one junction end, which may reflect a read error. This chain links TRBV7-3 with TRBJ2-5; the D is unclear. Germline V gene lookup returns CDR1 SGHTA and CDR2 FQGTGA. The CDR3 covers 13 residues. CDR3 nucleotide sequence: TGTACCAGCAGCTTAACTCCATCGCGGACCCAGTACTTC. Translated, it gives CTSSLTPSRTQYF.

The chain is built from TRBV28 and TRBJ2-5; TRBD1 aligns across 10 bases. CDR3 length: 16 residues. Per the germline V gene, CDR1 is MDHEN and CDR2 is SYDVKM. The ends lost 6 bases at V and 3 bases at J; junction bases unmatched: 10. CDR3 region: CASSFRTGGKEETQYF. In DNA, the CDR3 is TGTGCCAGCAGCTTTCGGACAGGGGGAAAGGAAGAGACCCAGTACTTC.

The chain carries TRBV20-1 and TRBJ1-2, with D unclear. Germline loops: CDR1 DFQATT, CDR2 SNEGSKA (reference sequence). V dropped 0 bases and J dropped 8 bases, with 16 bases sitting between them. This CDR3 spans 14 amino acids. CDR3 region: CSARESLLRGGYTF. The CDR3 nucleotides read TGCAGTGCTAGAGAAAGTCTGCTTCGTGGAGGCTACACCTTC.

The V call is TRBV12-3 or TRBV12-4, the J call TRBJ2-1; D unresolved. The CDR3 sequence is 14 residues long. The V and J ends lost 6 bases and 6 bases respectively, with 15 bases between them. CDR3 in DNA: TGTGCCAGCAGCCCAAGTGGGTCAACCAATGAGCAGTTCTTC. It codes for CASSPSGSTNEQFF.

CDR3 nucleotides: TGTGCCAGCACCACACCCACGGCCCCGCGGGCTTTCTTT. Translated, it gives CASTTPTAPRAFF. The chain is built from TRBV28 and TRBJ1-1, with D hard to call. CDR3 length equals 13 residues. The V and J ends lost 7 bases and 11 bases respectively, with 20 bases between them. The V gene's germline CDR1 is MDHEN and CDR2 SYDVKM.

Of note for this clonotype: With a much larger clone just one base away, this may be a read error. This chain joins TRBV9 and TRBJ2-5, with D unclear. Germline CDR1 reads SGDLS; CDR2 reads YYNGEE. The CDR3 has 12 amino acids. V was pared by 3 bases and J by 11 bases, with 14 bases between. The CDR3 reads CASSAFLYKQYF. The CDR3 DNA sequence: TGTGCCAGCAGCGCCTTCCTCTACAAGCAGTACTTC. Full variable domain (missing parts from reference TRBV9 and TRBJ2-5): DSGVTQTPKHLITATGQRVTLRCSPRSGDLSVYWYQQSLDQGLQFLIQYYNGEERAKGNILERFSAQQFPDLHSELNLSSLELGDSALYFCASSAFLYKQYFGPGTRLLVL.

This clonotype was found a few times. CDR3 sequence (DNA): TGTGCCACCAGTGAGTCCGGACCAAAGGTAGAGCAGTTCTTC. Translation gives CATSESGPKVEQFF. V gene TRBV24-1 combines with J gene TRBJ2-1, with unresolved D. V was pared by 4 bases and J by 10 bases, with 16 bases between. CDR1 and CDR2 from the germline V gene are KGHDR and SFDVKD. The CDR3 is 14 amino acids.

This clonotype has just a few counts. The J gene is TRBJ2-1, the V gene TRBV18, with 9 bases matching TRBD1. The germline V gene has CDR1 KGHSH and CDR2 LQKENI. Trimming cost V 4 bases and J 5 bases; bases outside gene matches: 9. This CDR3 comprises 16 residues. The CDR3 is CASSQLPGQGDNEQFF. DNA for the CDR3: TGTGCCAGCTCACAACTACCGGGACAGGGCGACAATGAGCAGTTCTTC.

This clonotype was recorded many times. The CDR3 reads CASSEDLGTGYEQYF. The CDR3 nucleotides are TGTGCCAGCAGTGAAGATTTGGGGACAGGATACGAGCAGTACTTC. The chain recombines TRBV6-1 with TRBJ2-7; 8 bases are a match to TRBD1. The CDR3 spans 15 residues. With 1 base clipped from V and 4 bases from J, the junction kept 6 bases outside the gene matches. Germline CDR1 is MNHNS and CDR2 is SASEGT.

In the case of this clonotype: An end of the junction differs from the germline gene, which may be a read error. The V gene is TRBV12-3 or TRBV12-4, the J gene TRBJ2-1; TRBD2 agrees at 8 bases. The CDR3 extends over 15 amino acids. In DNA form, the CDR3 reads TGTGCCGGCAGTCGGGGGGGTGGACAGAGTAATGAGCAGTTCTTC. This codes for CAGSRGGGQSNEQFF.

The chain links TRBV6-1 to TRBJ2-1; 8 positions match TRBD2. This CDR3 has 14 amino acids. The V gene's germline CDR1 is MNHNS and CDR2 SASEGT. Trimming took 6 bases from V and 6 from J; bases not matched to a gene: 7. This chain's CDR3 is CASRANSGINEQFF. The CDR3 region has the DNA TGTGCCAGCAGGGCTAATAGCGGGATCAATGAGCAGTTCTTC.

This clonotype was seen a few times. The chain is built from TRBV7-2 and TRBJ2-7; D is unresolved. The end of the DNA is better explained by TRBJ2-5, so the J call may be wrong. Germline values: CDR1 SGHTA, CDR2 FQGNSA. The CDR3 has 14 residues. The CDR3 sequence: CASSLTGGRETQYF. CDR3 DNA sequence: TGTGCCAGCAGCTTAACTGGCGGCCGGGAGACCCAGTACTTC.

The V and J genes are TRBV2 and TRBJ2-3; D uncertain. CDR1 and CDR2 from the germline V gene are SNHLY and FYNNEI. This CDR3 has 13 amino acids. V was clipped by 3 bases and J by 4 bases, with 8 bases between them. This CDR3 is CASSEGPPDTQYF. CDR3 nucleotides: TGTGCCAGCAGTGAGGGCCCCCCAGATACGCAGTATTTT.

The chain couples TRBV2 to TRBJ2-7, with D hard to call. The CDR3 covers 16 residues. Trimming left V 2 bases short and J 0 bases short, with 14 bases between. The germline CDR1 and CDR2 sequences are SNHLY and FYNNEI. The DNA of the CDR3 is TGTGCCAGCAGTGAATGGGCCTTCCCGAGCTCCTACGAGCAGTACTTC. This sequence encodes CASSEWAFPSSYEQYF.

This chain joins TRBV7-6 and TRBJ1-2; the D gene is possibly TRBD1 (6 bases). Trimming took 2 bases from V and 7 from J, leaving 20 bases between them. Germline CDR1 and CDR2: SGHVS and FNYEAQ. This CDR3 contains 16 residues. The DNA for the CDR3 is TGTGCCAGCAGCTTATCAGAGGGCAGGGGAGGTTCTGGCTACACCTTC. Protein product: CASSLSEGRGGSGYTF.

This clonotype was observed a handful of times. The junction departs from germline at one end; a sequencing error may be responsible. V is TRBV2 and J is TRBJ2-5; a weak D match, TRBD1 (5 bases). CDR1 and CDR2 from the germline V gene are SNHLY and FYNNEI. This CDR3 spans 14 amino acids. CDR3 residues: CASGDSQSSETQYF. The CDR3 DNA reads as TGTGCCAGCGGTGACAGTCAGTCCTCCGAGACCCAGTACTTC.

CDR3: CASSQRTSGGWSTDTQYF. CDR3 DNA sequence: TGTGCCAGCAGCCAACGGACTAGCGGGGGCTGGAGCACAGATACGCAGTATTTT. The rearrangement links TRBV14 to TRBJ2-3; the match to TRBD2 covers 13 bases. This CDR3 comprises 18 residues. J was trimmed by 0 bases and V by 2 bases; bases with no gene match: 5. Germline loops: CDR1 SGHDN, CDR2 FVKESK.

The CDR3 here is CASSNLDGNLGETQYF. The CDR3 DNA sequence: TGCGCCAGCAGCAACCTGGACGGGAACCTAGGCGAGACCCAGTACTTC. V usage is TRBV5-1 and J usage is TRBJ2-5; tentative D call: TRBD2 (5 bases). Deletions cut 4 bases from V and 5 bases from J, with 21 bases between. This CDR3 contains 16 residues. From germline, CDR1 is SGHRS and CDR2 YFSETQ.

This chain links TRBV29-1 with TRBJ2-5; D is undetermined. Germline values: CDR1 SQVTM, CDR2 ANQGSEA. Between the trimmed V and J ends, which lost 8 bases and 2 bases, there was a span of 15 bases. This CDR3 spans 13 amino acids. CDR3 protein: CSSDGGRQETQYF. DNA of the CDR3: TGCAGCTCCGACGGTGGTAGACAAGAGACCCAGTACTTC.

This clonotype occurred many times. The chain uses TRBV14 and TRBJ2-3, with D perhaps TRBD1 or TRBD2 (5 bases each). The germline V and J ends were trimmed by 0 bases and 10 bases, with 11 bases remaining between them. The CDR3 runs to 13 residues. The germline V gene encodes CDR1 SGHDN and CDR2 FVKESK. Here the CDR3 DNA reads TGTGCCAGCAGCCAAGATTGGGGGAATGCGCAGTATTTT. This gives the protein CASSQDWGNAQYF. The full variable domain, in which reference TRBV14 and TRBJ2-3 provide the parts outside the CDR3, is EAGVTQFPSHSVIEKGQTVTLRCDPISGHDNLYWYRRVMGKEIKFLLHFVKESKQDESGMPNNRFLAERTGGTYSTLKVQPAELEDSGVYFCASSQDWGNAQYFGPGTRLTVL.

This chain links TRBV6-5 with TRBJ1-2, with no clear D. The CDR3 contains 13 residues. Looked up from germline, CDR1 is MNHEY and CDR2 is SVGAGI. The ends were cut back, 5 bases at V and 8 bases at J, with 15 bases in the middle. CDR3: CASSTRSRGGYTF. Here the CDR3 DNA reads TGTGCCAGCAGTACCCGAAGCCGCGGGGGCTACACCTTC.

The sample holds many counts of this clonotype. This chain links TRBV12-3 or TRBV12-4 with TRBJ1-1, with 8 bases that match TRBD1. V shed 7 bases and J 3 bases; nucleotides not matched to a gene: 10. This CDR3 has 15 amino acids. CDR3 sequence: CASNRLQGVDTEAFF. In nucleotides, the CDR3 is TGTGCCAGCAACCGGTTACAGGGGGTCGACACTGAAGCTTTCTTT.

The chain carries TRBV28 and TRBJ2-7; 8 nucleotides match TRBD1. The CDR3 loop spans 15 amino acids. Germline CDR1 MDHEN, CDR2 SYDVKM. J lost 3 bases, V lost 5 bases, and 9 bases had no gene match. The CDR3: CASSQGTGLGYEQYF. The CDR3 nucleotides read TGTGCCAGCAGTCAGGGGACAGGCCTAGGCTACGAGCAGTACTTC.

This clonotype was picked up one time. The chain carries TRBV12-3 or TRBV12-4 and TRBJ2-1; 8 bases map to TRBD1. The CDR3 length is 14 residues. After removal of 6 bases from V and 9 bases from J, the junction contained 10 bases not matched to a gene. The CDR3 reads CASRDRGIITEQFF. The CDR3 DNA reads as TGTGCCAGCAGAGACAGGGGAATTATTACTGAGCAGTTCTTC.

V gene TRBV20-1 combines with J gene TRBJ2-5; possible D gene TRBD2, 5 bases. V was cut by 0 bases and J by 2 bases, with 16 bases left in between. CDR3 length equals 16 residues. Germline-derived CDR1 and CDR2 are DFQATT and SNEGSKA (reference sequence). The CDR3 sequence is CSARDPTDWYQETQYF. In nucleotides, the CDR3 is TGCAGTGCTAGAGATCCTACGGACTGGTATCAAGAGACCCAGTACTTC.

This clonotype was seen a single time. CDR3 region: CASSYTGPSYEQYF. The DNA for the CDR3 is TGTGCCAGCAGTTACACGGGCCCCTCCTACGAGCAGTACTTC. The chain employs TRBV6-5 and TRBJ2-7; no reliable D call. The CDR3 length is 14 residues. CDR1 MNHEY and CDR2 SVGAGI come from the germline V gene. Trimming left V 2 bases short and J 0 bases short, with 8 bases between.